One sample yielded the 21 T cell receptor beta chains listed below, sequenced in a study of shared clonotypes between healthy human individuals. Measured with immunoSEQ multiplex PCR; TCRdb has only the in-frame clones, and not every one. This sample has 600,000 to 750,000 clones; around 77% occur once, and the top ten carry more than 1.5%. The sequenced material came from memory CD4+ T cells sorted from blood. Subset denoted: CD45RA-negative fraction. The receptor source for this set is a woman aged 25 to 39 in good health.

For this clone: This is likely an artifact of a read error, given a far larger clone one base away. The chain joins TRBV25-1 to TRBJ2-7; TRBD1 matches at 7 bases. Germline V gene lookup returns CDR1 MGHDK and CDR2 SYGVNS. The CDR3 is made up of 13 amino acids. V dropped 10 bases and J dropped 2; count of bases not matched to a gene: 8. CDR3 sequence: CANSGDRAYEQYF. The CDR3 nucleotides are TGTGCCAACAGCGGTGACAGGGCCTACGAGCAGTACTTC.

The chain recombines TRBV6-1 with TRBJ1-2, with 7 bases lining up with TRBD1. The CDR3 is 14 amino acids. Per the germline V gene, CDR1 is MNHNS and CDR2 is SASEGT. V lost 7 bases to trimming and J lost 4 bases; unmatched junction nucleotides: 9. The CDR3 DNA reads TGTGCCAGCAAGTACAGGGGAACCGGCTATGGCTACACCTTC. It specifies CASKYRGTGYGYTF.

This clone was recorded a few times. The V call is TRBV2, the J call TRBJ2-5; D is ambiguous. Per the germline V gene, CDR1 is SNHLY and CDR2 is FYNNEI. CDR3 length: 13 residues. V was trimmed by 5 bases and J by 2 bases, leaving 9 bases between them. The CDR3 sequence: CASSSQIQETQYF. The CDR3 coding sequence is TGTGCCAGCAGTAGTCAGATACAAGAGACCCAGTACTTC.

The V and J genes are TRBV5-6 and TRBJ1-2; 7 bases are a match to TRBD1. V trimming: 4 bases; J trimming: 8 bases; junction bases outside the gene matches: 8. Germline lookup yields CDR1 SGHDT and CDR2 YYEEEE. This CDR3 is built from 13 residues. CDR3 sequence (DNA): TGTGCCAGCAGCAACAGGGGTGGGGTAGGCTACACCTTC. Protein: CASSNRGGVGYTF.

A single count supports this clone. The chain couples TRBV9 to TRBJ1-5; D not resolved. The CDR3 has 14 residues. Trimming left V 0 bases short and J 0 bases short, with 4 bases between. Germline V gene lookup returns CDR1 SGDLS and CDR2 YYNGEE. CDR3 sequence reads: CASSVGFSNQPQHF. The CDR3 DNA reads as TGTGCCAGCAGCGTAGGCTTTAGCAATCAGCCCCAGCATTTT.

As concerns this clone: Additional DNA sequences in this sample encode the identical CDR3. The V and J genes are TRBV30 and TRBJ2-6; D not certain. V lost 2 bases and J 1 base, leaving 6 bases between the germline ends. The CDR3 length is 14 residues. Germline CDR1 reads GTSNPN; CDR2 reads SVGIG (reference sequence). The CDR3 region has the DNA TGTGCCTGGAGTATAGGGTCTGGGGCCAACGTCCTGACTTTC. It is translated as CAWSIGSGANVLTF.

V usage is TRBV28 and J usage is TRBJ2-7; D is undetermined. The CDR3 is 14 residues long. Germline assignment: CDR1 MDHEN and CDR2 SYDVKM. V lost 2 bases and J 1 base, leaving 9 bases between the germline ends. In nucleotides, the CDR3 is TGTGCCAGCAGTTTAGTCCCCAGATCCTACGAGCAGTACTTC. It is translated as CASSLVPRSYEQYF.

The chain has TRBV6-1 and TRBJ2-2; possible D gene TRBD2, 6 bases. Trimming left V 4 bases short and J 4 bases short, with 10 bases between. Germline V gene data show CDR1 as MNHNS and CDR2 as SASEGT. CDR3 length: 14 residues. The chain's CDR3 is CASSGGDFTGELFF. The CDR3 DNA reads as TGTGCCAGCAGTGGAGGGGACTTCACCGGGGAGCTGTTTTTT.

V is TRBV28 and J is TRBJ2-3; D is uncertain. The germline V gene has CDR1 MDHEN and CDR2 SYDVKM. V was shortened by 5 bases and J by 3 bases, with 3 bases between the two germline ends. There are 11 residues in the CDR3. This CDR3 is CASSRTDTQYF. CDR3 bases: TGTGCCAGCAGTCGGACAGATACGCAGTATTTT.

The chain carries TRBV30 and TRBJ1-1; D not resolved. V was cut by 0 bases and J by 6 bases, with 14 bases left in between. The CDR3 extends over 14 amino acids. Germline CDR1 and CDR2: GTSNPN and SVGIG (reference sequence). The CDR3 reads CAWSVRWGRAEAFF. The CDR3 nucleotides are TGTGCCTGGAGTGTACGTTGGGGTCGTGCTGAAGCTTTCTTT.

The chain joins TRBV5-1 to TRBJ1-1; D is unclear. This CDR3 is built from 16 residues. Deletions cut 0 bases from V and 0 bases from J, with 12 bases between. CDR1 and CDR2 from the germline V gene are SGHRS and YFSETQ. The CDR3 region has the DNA TGCGCCAGCAGCTTGGCGGGCCCTATCATGAACACTGAAGCTTTCTTT. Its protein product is CASSLAGPIMNTEAFF.

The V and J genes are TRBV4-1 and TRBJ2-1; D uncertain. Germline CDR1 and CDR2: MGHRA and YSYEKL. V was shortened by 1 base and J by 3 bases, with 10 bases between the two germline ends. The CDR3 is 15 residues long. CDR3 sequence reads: CASSQGRSVYNEQFF. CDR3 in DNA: TGCGCCAGCAGCCAAGGCCGGAGTGTCTACAATGAGCAGTTCTTC.

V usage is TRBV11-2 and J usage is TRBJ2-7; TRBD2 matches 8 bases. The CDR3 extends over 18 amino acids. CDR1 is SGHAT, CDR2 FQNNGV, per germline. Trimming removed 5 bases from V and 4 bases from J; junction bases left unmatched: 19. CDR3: CASSATTRGGGPGYEQYF. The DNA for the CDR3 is TGTGCCAGCAGCGCCACAACCCGGGGGGGAGGGCCAGGTTACGAGCAGTACTTC. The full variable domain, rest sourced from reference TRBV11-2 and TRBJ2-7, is EAGVAQSPRYKIIEKRQSVAFWCNPISGHATLYWYQQILGQGPKLLIQFQNNGVVDDSQLPKDRFSAERLKGVDSTLKIQPAKLEDSAVYLCASSATTRGGGPGYEQYFGPGTRLTVT.

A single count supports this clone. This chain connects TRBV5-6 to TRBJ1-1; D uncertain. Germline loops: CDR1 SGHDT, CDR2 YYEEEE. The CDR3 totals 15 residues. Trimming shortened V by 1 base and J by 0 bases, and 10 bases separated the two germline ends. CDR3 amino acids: CASSLFEGVNTEAFF. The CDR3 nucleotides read TGTGCCAGCAGCTTGTTTGAGGGTGTGAACACTGAAGCTTTCTTT.

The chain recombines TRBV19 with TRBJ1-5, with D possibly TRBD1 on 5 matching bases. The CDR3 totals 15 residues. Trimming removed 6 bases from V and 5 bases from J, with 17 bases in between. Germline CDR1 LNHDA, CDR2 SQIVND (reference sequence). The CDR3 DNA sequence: TGTGCCAGTAGGCGACAGACAAGCTATTATCAGCCCCAGCATTTT. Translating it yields CASRRQTSYYQPQHF.

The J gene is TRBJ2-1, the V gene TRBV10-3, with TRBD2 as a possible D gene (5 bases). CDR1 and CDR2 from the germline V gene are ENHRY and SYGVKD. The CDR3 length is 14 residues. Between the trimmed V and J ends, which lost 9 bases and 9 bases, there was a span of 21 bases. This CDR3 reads CAMAWEPVRGEQFF. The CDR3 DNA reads TGTGCCATGGCATGGGAACCCGTACGGGGTGAGCAGTTCTTC.

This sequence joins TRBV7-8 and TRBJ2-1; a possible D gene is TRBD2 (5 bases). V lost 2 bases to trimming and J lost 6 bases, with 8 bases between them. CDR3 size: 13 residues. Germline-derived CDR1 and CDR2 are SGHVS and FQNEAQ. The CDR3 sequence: CASSLSRGNEQFF. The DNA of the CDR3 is TGTGCCAGCAGCTTATCTCGGGGCAATGAGCAGTTCTTC.

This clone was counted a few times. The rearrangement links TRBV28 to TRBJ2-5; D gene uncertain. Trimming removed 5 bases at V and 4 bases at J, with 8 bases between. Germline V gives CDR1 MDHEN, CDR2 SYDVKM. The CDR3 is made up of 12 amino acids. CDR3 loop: CASSTVRETQYF. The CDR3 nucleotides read TGTGCCAGCAGTACAGTGAGAGAGACCCAGTACTTC. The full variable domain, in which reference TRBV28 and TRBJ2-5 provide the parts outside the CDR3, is DVKVTQSSRYLVKRTGEKVFLECVQDMDHENMFWYRQDPGLGLRLIYFSYDVKMKEKGDIPEGYSVSREKKERFSLILESASTNQTSMYLCASSTVRETQYFGPGTRLLVL.

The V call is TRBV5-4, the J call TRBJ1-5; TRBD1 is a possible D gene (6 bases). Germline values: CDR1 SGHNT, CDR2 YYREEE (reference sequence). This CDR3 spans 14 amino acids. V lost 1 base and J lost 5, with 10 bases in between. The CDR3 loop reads CASSLQGTHQPQHF. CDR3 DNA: TGTGCCAGCAGCTTGCAGGGGACCCATCAGCCCCAGCATTTT. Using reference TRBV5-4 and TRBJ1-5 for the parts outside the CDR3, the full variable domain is ETGVTQSPTHLIKTRGQQVTLRCSSQSGHNTVSWYQQALGQGPQFIFQYYREEENGRGNFPPRFSGLQFPNYSSELNVNALELDDSALYLCASSLQGTHQPQHFGDGTRLSIL.

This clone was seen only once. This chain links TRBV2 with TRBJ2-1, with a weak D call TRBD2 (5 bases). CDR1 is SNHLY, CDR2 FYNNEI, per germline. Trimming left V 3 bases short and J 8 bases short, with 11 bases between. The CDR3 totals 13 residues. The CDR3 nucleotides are TGTGCCAGCAGTGACACCCTCGGGGATGAGCAGTTCTTC. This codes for CASSDTLGDEQFF.

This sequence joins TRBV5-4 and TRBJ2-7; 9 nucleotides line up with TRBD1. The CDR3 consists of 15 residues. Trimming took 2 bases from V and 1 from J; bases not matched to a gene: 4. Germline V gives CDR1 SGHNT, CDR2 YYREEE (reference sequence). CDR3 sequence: CASSFDGTGSYEQYF. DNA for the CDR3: TGTGCCAGCAGCTTTGATGGGACAGGGTCCTACGAGCAGTACTTC.